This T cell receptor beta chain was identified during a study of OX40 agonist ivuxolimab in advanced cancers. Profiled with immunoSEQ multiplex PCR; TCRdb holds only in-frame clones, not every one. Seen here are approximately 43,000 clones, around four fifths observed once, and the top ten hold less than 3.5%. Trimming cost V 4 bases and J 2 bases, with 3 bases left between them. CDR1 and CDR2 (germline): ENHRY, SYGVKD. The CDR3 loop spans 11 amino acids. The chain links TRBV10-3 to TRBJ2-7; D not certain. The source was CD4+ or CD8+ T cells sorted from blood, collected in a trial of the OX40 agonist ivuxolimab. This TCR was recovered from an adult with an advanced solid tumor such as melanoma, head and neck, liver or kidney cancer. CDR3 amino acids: CAISAAYEQYF. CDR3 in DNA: TGTGCCATCAGTGCCGCCTACGAGCAGTACTTC.